Below, 22 T cell receptor beta chains from the same sample are listed, as sequenced in a study of blood T cells in healthy people across ages. The authors ran a second PCR of roughly 6 to 12 cycles using a sample-barcoded 5' primer and a J-beta primer mix. TCRdb redid the calling of the 5' RACE reads with MiXCR, one entry per CDR3 protein. Of fewer than 700,000 distinct CDR3 sequences in the sample, around 48% were seen once. Material for sequencing was blood. The source is a man older than 75 in good health.

This clonotype was detected only a few times. The CDR3 sequence is CAWSVAADTQYF. The DNA of the CDR3 is TGTGCCTGGAGTGTGGCAGCAGATACGCAGTATTTT. The chain employs TRBV30 and TRBJ2-3; no reliable D call. The CDR3 is 12 residues long. CDR1 and CDR2 (germline): GTSNPN, SVGIG (reference sequence). Trimming cost V 0 bases and J 4 bases, with 5 bases left between them.

The CDR3 region is CASSLRVDEQYF. CDR3 DNA: TGTGCCAGCAGCCTCAGGGTCGACGAGCAGTACTTC. The chain is built from TRBV11-2 and TRBJ2-7; the D gene is possibly TRBD1 (5 bases). Germline V lookup: CDR1 SGHAT, CDR2 FQNNGV. The CDR3 loop spans 12 amino acids. Trimming cost V 5 bases and J 5 bases, with 10 bases left between them.

As concerns this clonotype: The junction differs from germline at one of its ends, possibly a read error. The chain combines TRBV4-2 with TRBJ2-1; D possibly corresponds to TRBD2 (5 bases). CDR3 length: 13 residues. CDR1 LGHNA and CDR2 YNFKEQ come from the germline V gene. CDR3 nucleotide sequence: TGTGCCAGCAGCCAAGCCCGGAGGAGTGAGCGGTTCTTC. This sequence encodes CASSQARRSERFF.

This clonotype was seen once. CDR3 residues: CAWTLLRGGAYNEQFF. The CDR3 DNA follows: TGTGCCTGGACCCTCTTGAGGGGCGGGGCATACAATGAGCAGTTCTTC. This chain uses TRBV30 with TRBJ2-1; TRBD2 might be the D (6 bases). The CDR3 runs 16 residues. Trimming left V 4 bases short and J 4 bases short, with 20 bases between. Per germline, CDR1 GTSNPN and CDR2 SVGIG (reference sequence).

The V call is TRBV7-8, the J call TRBJ2-7; 7 bases fit TRBD2. This CDR3 has 16 residues. From germline, CDR1 is SGHVS and CDR2 FQNEAQ. The trim removed 3 bases at V and 1 base at J, leaving 9 bases unmatched. The CDR3 DNA reads TGTGCCAGCAGCTTTAGGGTCCGGGACTATTCCTACGAGCAGTACTTC. This encodes CASSFRVRDYSYEQYF.

The table lists this clonotype with a few counts. The chain joins TRBV20-1 to TRBJ2-7, with D tentatively TRBD2 (5 bases). V lost 1 base, J lost 1 base, and 8 bases lay in between. This CDR3 has 13 amino acids. The germline V gene encodes CDR1 DFQATT and CDR2 SNEGSKA (reference sequence). CDR3 sequence: CSARGPGSYEQYF. The CDR3 nucleotides are TGCAGTGCTAGAGGCCCGGGATCCTACGAGCAGTACTTC.

The chain has TRBV14 and TRBJ1-2; D is undetermined. Germline CDR1 is SGHDN and CDR2 is FVKESK. V lost 1 base and J lost 2, with 11 bases in between. CDR3 size: 15 residues. The CDR3 loop is CASSQVGALNYGYTF. The CDR3 nucleotides are TGTGCCAGCAGCCAAGTGGGCGCGTTAAACTATGGCTACACCTTC.

The chain employs TRBV4-3 and TRBJ1-6; D call uncertain. The germline V gene has CDR1 LGHNA and CDR2 YSLEER. CDR3 length: 13 residues. V lost 0 bases and J lost 14, with 11 bases in between. CDR3 protein: CASSQERSATLHF. CDR3 nucleotide sequence: TGCGCCAGCAGCCAAGAAAGATCAGCTACCCTCCACTTT.

In nucleotides, the CDR3 is TGTGCCAGCAGCTTCCTTGGGCAGGGGGGGACTCAGCCCCAGCATTTT. Translated, it gives CASSFLGQGGTQPQHF. The chain is built from TRBV7-2 and TRBJ1-5; 7 nucleotides agree with TRBD1. The V gene's germline CDR1 is SGHTA and CDR2 FQGNSA. The length of the CDR3 is 16 residues. V gave up 3 bases and J gave up 6 bases; unmatched junction bases: 11.

This clonotype came up a few times. The chain recombines TRBV2 with TRBJ2-5, with 8 bases identical to TRBD2. V was pared by 5 bases and J by 3 bases, with 11 bases of the junction left unmatched. This CDR3 contains 16 residues. Germline CDR1 SNHLY, CDR2 FYNNEI. Written as DNA, the CDR3 is TGTGCCAGCAGTCCCCAGGAAGGAGCGGGAGAAGAGACCCAGTACTTC. It translates to CASSPQEGAGEETQYF.

This rearrangement joins TRBV28 to TRBJ2-7, with D possibly TRBD1 on 7 matching bases. The length of the CDR3 is 15 residues. CDR1 is MDHEN, CDR2 SYDVKM, per germline. Trimming cost V 5 bases and J 4 bases, with 18 bases left between them. CDR3 region: CASSTPAGQTYEQYF. DNA for the CDR3: TGTGCCAGCAGTACACCCGCGGGACAGACTTACGAGCAGTACTTC.

This clonotype was counted only a few times. The rearrangement links TRBV24-1 to TRBJ2-1; 10 bases are a match to TRBD2. The CDR3 spans 16 residues. CDR1 KGHDR and CDR2 SFDVKD come from the germline V gene. V lost 5 bases to trimming and J lost 5 bases; unmatched junction nucleotides: 8. CDR3 coding DNA: TGTGCCACCAGTGCCTCGACTAGCGGGCCTCACAATGAGCAGTTCTTC. Its translation: CATSASTSGPHNEQFF.

This chain connects TRBV7-9 to TRBJ2-7, with 10 bases fitting TRBD1. The V and J ends lost 2 bases and 5 bases, in that order; junction bases with no gene match: 6. Germline CDR1 and CDR2: SEHNR and FQNEAQ (reference sequence). This CDR3 spans 15 amino acids. The CDR3 reads CASSLWGQGSDEQYF. DNA of the CDR3: TGTGCCAGCAGCTTATGGGGACAGGGGTCCGACGAGCAGTACTTC.

The CDR3 reads CAISEEGREQFF. The CDR3 nucleotides are TGTGCCATCAGTGAGGAGGGAAGGGAGCAGTTCTTC. V usage is TRBV10-3 and J usage is TRBJ2-1; TRBD2 might be the D (5 bases). Trimming took 2 bases from V and 10 from J, leaving 9 bases between them. The CDR3 has 12 residues. The germline gives CDR1 ENHRY, CDR2 SYGVKD.

This chain connects TRBV28 to TRBJ2-6, with a tentative D call TRBD1 (5 bases). The CDR3 contains 16 residues. V lost 4 bases and J lost 1, with 11 bases in between. Germline V lookup: CDR1 MDHEN, CDR2 SYDVKM. Here the CDR3 reads CASSSPQGSGANVLTF. Here the CDR3 DNA reads TGTGCCAGCAGTTCCCCCCAGGGATCTGGGGCCAACGTCCTGACTTTC. Full variable domain (rest looked up from reference TRBV28 and TRBJ2-6): DVKVTQSSRYLVKRTGEKVFLECVQDMDHENMFWYRQDPGLGLRLIYFSYDVKMKEKGDIPEGYSVSREKKERFSLILESASTNQTSMYLCASSSPQGSGANVLTFGAGSRLTVL.

In its sample, this clonotype was seen a few times. The chain uses TRBV28 and TRBJ2-5, with D perhaps assigned TRBD1 or TRBD2 (5 bases each). Germline V lookup: CDR1 MDHEN, CDR2 SYDVKM. V lost 8 bases and J 2 bases, leaving 15 bases between the germline ends. The CDR3 is 14 amino acids. DNA of the CDR3: TGTGCCAGCTCGTGGGACCACCTTCAAGAGACCCAGTACTTC. The encoded protein is CASSWDHLQETQYF.

The CDR3 DNA reads TGCAGTGCTAGAAAGGGGGGCGAGCGGAACATTCAGTACTTC. It encodes CSARKGGERNIQYF. This rearrangement joins TRBV20-1 to TRBJ2-4, with D perhaps being TRBD1 or TRBD2 (6 bases each). The CDR3 covers 14 residues. Germline V lookup: CDR1 DFQATT, CDR2 SNEGSKA (reference sequence). Trimming pared 2 bases from V and 7 bases from J, leaving 15 bases between.

The rearrangement uses TRBV12-3 or TRBV12-4 and TRBJ2-3; 15 bases are shared with TRBD2. V was clipped by 6 bases and J by 6 bases; unmatched bases: 7. The CDR3 runs to 16 residues. As DNA, the CDR3 is TGTGCCAGCAGCCGGGGACTAGCGGGAGGCTACGATACGCAGTATTTT. Amino acid sequence: CASSRGLAGGYDTQYF.

The J gene is TRBJ1-3, the V gene TRBV7-9; unclear D gene. The CDR3 spans 19 residues. Looked up from germline, CDR1 is SEHNR and CDR2 is FQNEAQ (reference sequence). With 5 bases removed from V and 0 bases from J, the gap between germline ends came to 23 bases. CDR3 protein: CASSPTIGTLGDSGNTIYF. The CDR3 DNA reads as TGTGCCAGCAGCCCTACCATAGGAACCCTAGGCGACTCTGGAAACACCATATATTTT.

V usage is TRBV20-1 and J usage is TRBJ2-1, with TRBD2 matching over 12 bases. CDR1 DFQATT and CDR2 SNEGSKA come from the germline V gene (reference sequence). The CDR3 consists of 16 residues. The trim removed 2 bases at V and 6 bases at J, leaving 8 bases unmatched. CDR3 sequence reads: CSARSGLAGTSNEQFF. CDR3 sequence (DNA): TGCAGTGCTAGATCCGGACTAGCGGGAACCTCCAATGAGCAGTTCTTC.

This chain uses TRBV4-1 with TRBJ2-1; 7 bases map to TRBD2. Germline loops: CDR1 MGHRA, CDR2 YSYEKL. CDR3 length: 15 amino acids. The V and J ends lost 4 bases and 5 bases, in that order; junction bases with no gene match: 8. The CDR3 region is CASSLKAGENNEQFF. The CDR3 nucleotides are TGCGCCAGCAGCCTCAAGGCGGGAGAAAACAATGAGCAGTTCTTC.

The J gene is TRBJ2-3, the V gene TRBV5-1, with D possibly matching TRBD1 (6 bases). CDR1 is SGHRS, CDR2 YFSETQ, per germline. This CDR3 contains 16 residues. The ends were cut back, 0 bases at V and 2 bases at J, with 13 bases in the middle. CDR3 nucleotide sequence: TGCGCCAGCAGCTTGGTTGCAGGGGTGATCACAGATACGCAGTATTTT. Protein product: CASSLVAGVITDTQYF.